The rows below give T cell receptor beta chains drawn from one sample of a study of T-cell reconstitution after alpha-beta-depleted transplantation in children. TCRdb used MiXCR to reprocess the PCR reads, holding one entry per CDR3 protein. The sample yields approximately 590,000 distinct CDR3 sequences, roughly a tenth seen once. The sequencing here drew on PBMCs from the stem cell graft donor, taken from the stem cell graft. The receptor source for this set is a human donor who donated a stem cell graft to a child with acute myeloid leukemia. The CDR3 runs from the conserved cysteine through the conserved F or W. A D gene is named only where the DNA matches it firmly. Part of the rows lack a size; the others show once, few, many or a class for expanded clones.

j_call clone_size v_call d_call cdr3_nt cdr3_aa
TRBJ2-1 NA TRBV18 NA TGTGCCAGCTCACCAGGGGACACCTACAATGAGCAGTTCTTC CASSPGDTYNEQFF
TRBJ2-1 many TRBV5-6 NA TGTGCCAGCAGCTTGGCCGTCGGTAGCGGATACAATGAGCAGTTCTTC CASSLAVGSGYNEQFF
TRBJ2-1 NA TRBV20-1 NA TGCAGTGCTTACCGACAGCCCTACGAGCAGTTCTTC CSAYRQPYEQFF
TRBJ2-1 NA TRBV5-1 NA TGCGCCAGCACCTCGGGGGACCCAAGGCGCGAGCAGTTCTTC CASTSGDPRREQFF
TRBJ2-7 NA TRBV5-1 TRBD1 TGCGCCAGCAGCCCACGGACAGGGGTCCCATACGAGCAGTACTTC CASSPRTGVPYEQYF
TRBJ2-1 few TRBV20-1 NA TGCAGTGCGTCGGACTACGCTACCGGTGAGCAGTTCTTC CSASDYATGEQFF
TRBJ2-7 many TRBV12-3/TRBV12-4 NA TGTGCCAGCGCCTTTTCATCCGAGCAGTACTTC CASAFSSEQYF
TRBJ2-2 NA TRBV12-3/TRBV12-4 TRBD1 TGTGCCCTCTGTTTCGATATCCGGGACAGGGCGCTGGGCACCGGGGAGCTGTTTTTT CALCFDIRDRALGTGELFF
TRBJ2-1 few TRBV7-2 TRBD2 TGTGCCAGCAGCTCCACACTAGCGGGTACTTACAATGAGCAGTTCTTC CASSSTLAGTYNEQFF
TRBJ2-1 NA TRBV6-2/TRBV6-3 NA TGTGCCAGCACTCCAACGGGGTTAGGCAATGAGCAGTTCTTC CASTPTGLGNEQFF
TRBJ2-7 NA TRBV20-1 TRBD2 TGCAGTGCTGTAACTAGCGGGAGGCGCGAGCAGTACTTC CSAVTSGRREQYF
TRBJ2-1 NA TRBV24-1 NA TGTGCCACCAGTGATCCCCTCATCAATGAGCAGTTCTTC CATSDPLINEQFF
TRBJ1-1 many TRBV12-3/TRBV12-4 NA TGTGCCAGCAGTTTATGGCAGAAGACTGAAGCTTTCTTT CASSLWQKTEAFF
TRBJ2-3 NA TRBV7-8 NA TGTGCCAGCAGCTTAACGGGAGCGATCACAGATACGCAGTATTTT CASSLTGAITDTQYF
TRBJ2-3 NA TRBV15 TRBD1 TGTGCCACCAGCAGGGGACAGGGACCCAGCACAGATACGCAGTATTTT CATSRGQGPSTDTQYF
TRBJ1-3 many TRBV15 NA TGTGCCACCAGCAGAGATCCTACCTCTGGAAACACCATATATTTT CATSRDPTSGNTIYF
TRBJ2-7 many TRBV7-2 NA TGTGCCAGCAGCTTCGGGCTACCGAGCGCCTACGAGCAGTACTTC CASSFGLPSAYEQYF
TRBJ2-3 many TRBV12-3/TRBV12-4 TRBD1 TGTGCCAGCAGTTTAAAGGGGGCTAGCACAGATACGCAGTATTTT CASSLKGASTDTQYF
TRBJ2-1 NA TRBV19 NA TGTGCCAGTAGTCGGACAGGGTTGGGGCTAGCGGGCCCGAGCTCCTACAATGAGCAGTTCTTC CASSRTGLGLAGPSSYNEQFF
TRBJ1-5 few TRBV6-2/TRBV6-3 TRBD1 TGTGCCAGCAGTCGGCCGGACAGGGGGACCTATAGCAATCAGCCCCAGCATTTT CASSRPDRGTYSNQPQHF
TRBJ2-7 many TRBV29-1 NA TGCAGCGTTGATGGTCCTCTCTACGAGCAGTACTTC CSVDGPLYEQYF
TRBJ2-3 NA TRBV6-1 NA TGTGCCAGCAGTGAAAGCCTAAACACAGATACGCAGTATTTT CASSESLNTDTQYF
TRBJ1-3 few TRBV27 TRBD1 TGTGCCAGCAGTTCCAGGGGGTCTGGAAACACCATATATTTT CASSSRGSGNTIYF
TRBJ2-4 many TRBV7-2 TRBD2 TGTGCCAGCAGCTTAGCAGGACTAGCGGGAGGGCGGCCAAACATTCAGTACTTC CASSLAGLAGGRPNIQYF
TRBJ2-4 many TRBV7-6 TRBD2 TGTGCCAGCAGCTTAGGACGAACTAGCGGGAGCCTCGGCAAAAACATTCAGTACTTC CASSLGRTSGSLGKNIQYF
TRBJ2-7 many TRBV12-3/TRBV12-4 TRBD1 TGTGCCAGCAGTGGACAGGCGACGATCTCCTACGAGCAGTACTTC CASSGQATISYEQYF
TRBJ2-2 NA TRBV9 NA TGTGCCAGCAGCGTATGGGGCGGGGAGCTGTTTTTT CASSVWGGELFF
TRBJ2-1 few TRBV6-5 NA TGTGCCAGCAGTTATAAGGACGGGGGAGACGGTGAGCAGTTCTTC CASSYKDGGDGEQFF
TRBJ2-2 few TRBV20-1 TRBD2 TGCAGTGCTACAAGCGGGAAGAAGCTGTTTTTT CSATSGKKLFF
TRBJ2-5 NA TRBV10-3 NA TGTGCCACAGGCCCAGGGGCGGAGACCCAGTACTTC CATGPGAETQYF